A selection of T cell receptor beta chains follows, all from one sample in a study of T cells after posttransplantation cyclophosphamide. This table comes from immunoSEQ multiplex PCR, and its TCRdb copy is limited to in-frame clones, with some not included. The sample yields about 22,000 clones, 80% to 90% seen once. This material consisted of PBMCs, taken after allogeneic stem cell transplant with posttransplant cyclophosphamide. Source of these receptors: a female patient in her 30s who received an allogeneic stem cell transplant from an unrelated donor, was CMV-positive, and had no GVHD. A subset of T cells may come from the graft donor. CDR3s include the opening cysteine and the closing phenylalanine or tryptophan. The D gene is left open where the match is weak. Not every row has a clone size; where given, it reads once, few, many or a size class.

size,D,V,J,CDR3,DNA
.,TRBD2,TRBV9,TRBJ2-5,CASSVISGGGETQYF,TGTGCCAGCAGCGTTATTAGCGGGGGAGGTGAGACCCAGTACTTC
.,TRBD1,TRBV6-5,TRBJ2-7,CASSPGQGANEQYF,TGCGCCAGCAGTCCTGGACAGGGGGCCAACGAGCAGTACTTC
.,TRBD1,TRBV27,TRBJ1-6,CASSLTGTGGGSPLHF,TGTGCCAGCAGCCTTACCGGGACAGGGGGCGGTTCACCCCTCCACTTT
.,TRBD1,TRBV18,TRBJ2-7,CASSPGRGWYEQYF,TGTGCCAGCTCACCGGGCAGGGGGTGGTACGAGCAGTACTTC
.,.,TRBV29-1,TRBJ2-5,CSVDVSATQYF,TGCAGCGTTGACGTCAGCGCGACCCAGTACTTC
.,.,TRBV28,TRBJ2-2,CASANRGGLTGELFF,TGTGCCAGCGCTAACAGGGGGGGGCTCACCGGGGAGCTGTTTTTT
.,TRBD1,TRBV28,TRBJ1-5,CASSPPGGPQPQHF,TGTGCCAGCAGTCCACCAGGGGGGCCTCAGCCCCAGCATTTT
few,.,TRBV10-3,TRBJ1-5,CATRQGNQPQHF,TGTGCCACCAGGCAGGGGAATCAGCCCCAGCATTTT
once,.,TRBV5-1,TRBJ2-7,CASSLPGPGNEQYF,TGCGCCAGCAGCTTGCCAGGCCCAGGGAACGAGCAGTACTTC
.,TRBD2,TRBV2,TRBJ2-5,CASTPSGGARETQYF,TGTGCCAGCACCCCTAGCGGGGGGGCCAGAGAGACCCAGTACTTC
.,TRBD2,TRBV9,TRBJ2-1,CASSGGTSGEYNEQFF,TGTGCCAGCAGCGGGGGGACTAGCGGCGAATACAATGAGCAGTTCTTC
.,.,TRBV7-9,TRBJ2-7,CASNPSGTNEQYF,TGTGCCAGCAACCCTTCCGGGACAAACGAGCAGTACTTC
.,TRBD1,TRBV15,TRBJ2-5,CATSRDGGTGSETQYF,TGTGCCACCAGCAGAGATGGTGGGACAGGGTCAGAGACCCAGTACTTC
.,.,TRBV9,TRBJ1-4,CASSVGDTREKLFF,TGTGCCAGCAGCGTGGGGGACACCAGAGAAAAACTGTTTTTT
.,.,TRBV9,TRBJ2-5,CASSARGFETQYF,TGTGCCAGCAGCGCCCGCGGTTTCGAGACCCAGTACTTC
.,TRBD1,TRBV10-3,TRBJ2-7,CAIRGQGAHSYEQYF,TGTGCCATCCGGGGGCAGGGGGCTCACTCCTACGAGCAGTACTTC
.,TRBD2,TRBV4-1,TRBJ2-3,CASSQGVTSGGGDTQYF,TGCGCCAGCAGCCAAGGGGTAACTAGCGGGGGAGGGGATACGCAGTATTTT
few,.,TRBV28,TRBJ1-6,CASSSATEGSPLHF,TGTGCCAGCAGTTCTGCAACAGAGGGTTCACCCCTCCACTTT
.,.,TRBV6-6,TRBJ1-6,CASVRTENSPLHF,TGTGCCAGCGTAAGGACAGAAAATTCACCCCTCCACTTT
few,.,TRBV5-8,TRBJ2-7,CASSLALYEQYF,TGTGCCAGCAGCTTGGCTCTGTACGAGCAGTACTTC
few,.,TRBV11-3,TRBJ1-1,CASSLPPGTEAFF,TGTGCCAGCAGCCTTCCTCCCGGGACTGAAGCTTTCTTT
.,.,TRBV14,TRBJ1-4,CASSPTRVPNEKLFF,TGTGCCAGCAGCCCAACTCGGGTTCCTAATGAAAAACTGTTTTTT
.,TRBD1,TRBV19,TRBJ1-5,CATRDRELNQPQHF,TGTGCCACCAGGGACAGGGAACTAAATCAGCCCCAGCATTTT
.,.,TRBV3-2,TRBJ2-7,CASSIEQYF,TGTGCCAGCTCTATCGAGCAGTACTTC
.,.,TRBV4-3,TRBJ2-1,CASSQEGARNNEQFF,TGCGCCAGCAGCCAAGAGGGGGCGCGGAACAATGAGCAGTTCTTC
.,TRBD2,TRBV11-3,TRBJ2-1,CASSLGLASEDEQFF,TGTGCCAGCAGCTTAGGACTAGCAAGCGAGGATGAGCAGTTCTTC
.,.,TRBV28,TRBJ1-6,CASSYGAYNSPLHF,TGTGCCAGCAGTTACGGGGCCTATAATTCACCCCTCCACTTT
.,TRBD1,TRBV30,TRBJ1-6,CAWKGASYNSPLHF,TGTGCCTGGAAGGGGGCGTCCTATAATTCACCCCTCCACTTT
.,.,TRBV29-1,TRBJ2-7,CSVTDQRYEQYF,TGCAGCGTAACAGACCAAAGATACGAGCAGTACTTC
.,.,TRBV4-2,TRBJ1-1,CASSQANGGGPEAFF,TGTGCCAGCAGCCAAGCCAACGGCGGGGGGCCTGAAGCTTTCTTT
.,.,TRBV7-6,TRBJ2-7,CASSPVEWSSYEQYF,TGTGCCAGCAGCCCGGTCGAGTGGAGCTCCTACGAGCAGTACTTC